This T cell receptor (beta chain) was recorded in a study of human CD8 memory T cell subsets. The germline V gene has CDR1 MNHEY and CDR2 SVGAGI. The CDR3 length is 12 residues. Total CD8+ T cells were enriched by a separation that was negative and magnetic. Points from the study as a whole: There were indications from Chao1 estimates that stem-like memory T cells were more diverse than precursor exhausted T cells. In terms of chain coverage, this study sequenced T cell receptor beta chains exclusively.

With regard to this clonotype: Its antigen is not known.

Making the TCR beta libraries relied on UMI-labeled 5' RACE. TCRdb re-called the 5' RACE reads; one entry per CDR3 protein, DNA not given. The sample holds around 4,900 distinct CDR3 sequences. Sequenced input: CD8+ T cells from PBMCs. This TCR derives from a human donor in good health. This sequence joins TRBV6-5 and TRBJ1-2. CDR3 sequence reads: CASSYNRVRYTF.